The clone carrying this TCR beta chain came up once. What it binds is not known. Germline CDR1 is SGHAT and CDR2 is FQNNGV. The CDR3 extends over 13 amino acids. V lost 3 bases to trimming and J lost 7 bases, with 13 bases between them. Free of recent acute infections or vaccinations, the donors were healthy HIV-negative adults. This specimen belongs to a study of shared clonotypes between healthy human individuals. Generated by immunoSEQ multiplex PCR, the TCRdb table keeps only in-frame clones and is missing some. Of around 1.6 million clones in the sample, approximately 98% are singletons; the top ten hold roughly 0.42%. General study findings and limits: The study found 4.5% to 5% of naive CD4 clonotypes shared across a handful of donors.

The clonotype originates from a man aged 25 to 45 in good health. The chain uses TRBV11-2 and TRBJ2-7; D may match TRBD1 or TRBD2 (6 bases each). The material sequenced was naive CD4+ T cells sorted from blood. Sample subset: CD45RA+ positively selected. CDR3 in DNA: TGTGCCAGCAGCTTGGTAGGGGGACTTGAGCAGTACTTC. As protein: CASSLVGGLEQYF.